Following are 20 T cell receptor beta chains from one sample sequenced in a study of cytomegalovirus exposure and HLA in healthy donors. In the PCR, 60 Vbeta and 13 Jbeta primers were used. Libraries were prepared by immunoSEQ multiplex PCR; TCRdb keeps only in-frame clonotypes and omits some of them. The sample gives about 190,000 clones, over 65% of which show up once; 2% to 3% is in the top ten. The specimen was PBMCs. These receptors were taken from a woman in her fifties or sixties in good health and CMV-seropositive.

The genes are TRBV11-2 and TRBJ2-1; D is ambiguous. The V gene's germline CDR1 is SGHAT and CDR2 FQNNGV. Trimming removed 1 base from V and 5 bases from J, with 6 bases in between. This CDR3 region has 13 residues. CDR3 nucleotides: TGTGCCAGCAGCTTAGGTAATAACAATGAGCAGTTCTTC. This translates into CASSLGNNNEQFF.

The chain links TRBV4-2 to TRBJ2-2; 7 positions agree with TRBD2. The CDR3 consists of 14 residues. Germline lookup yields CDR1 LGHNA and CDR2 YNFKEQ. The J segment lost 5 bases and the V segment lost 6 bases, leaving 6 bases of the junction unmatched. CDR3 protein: CASSRPGGTGELFF. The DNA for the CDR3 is TGTGCCAGCAGTCGCCCGGGGGGAACCGGGGAGCTGTTTTTT.

The CDR3 DNA sequence: TGTGCCAGCAGTCCCTCCGGGACATCTAACTATGGCTACACCTTC. This codes for CASSPSGTSNYGYTF. The V call is TRBV28, the J call TRBJ1-2, with D perhaps matching TRBD1 (6 bases). There are 15 residues in the CDR3. V lost 5 bases and J lost 0, with 13 bases in between. CDR1 and CDR2 (germline): MDHEN, SYDVKM.

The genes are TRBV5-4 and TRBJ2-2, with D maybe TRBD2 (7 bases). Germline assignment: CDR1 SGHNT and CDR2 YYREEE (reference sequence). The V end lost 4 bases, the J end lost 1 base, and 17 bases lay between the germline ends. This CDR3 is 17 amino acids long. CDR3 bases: TGTGCCAGCAGCCAGCAAAGGGGGGGGGAGAACACCGGGGAGCTGTTTTTT. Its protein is CASSQQRGGENTGELFF.

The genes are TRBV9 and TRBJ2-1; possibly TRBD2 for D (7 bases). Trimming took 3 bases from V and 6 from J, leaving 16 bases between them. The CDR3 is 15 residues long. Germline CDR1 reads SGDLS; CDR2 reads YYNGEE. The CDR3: CASSAGGPQSNEQFF. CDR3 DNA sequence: TGTGCCAGCAGCGCCGGGGGGCCCCAATCCAATGAGCAGTTCTTC.

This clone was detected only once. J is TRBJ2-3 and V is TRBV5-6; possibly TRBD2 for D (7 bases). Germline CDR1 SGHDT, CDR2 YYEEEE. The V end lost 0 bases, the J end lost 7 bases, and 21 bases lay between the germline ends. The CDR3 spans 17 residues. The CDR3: CASSLVGGAVATYTQYF. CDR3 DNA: TGTGCCAGCAGCTTGGTGGGGGGGGCGGTAGCTACCTATACGCAGTATTTT.

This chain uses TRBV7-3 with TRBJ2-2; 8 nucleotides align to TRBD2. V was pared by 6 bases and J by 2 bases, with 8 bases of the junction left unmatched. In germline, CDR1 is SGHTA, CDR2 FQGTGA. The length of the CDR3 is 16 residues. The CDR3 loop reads CASSPRGGPNTGELFF. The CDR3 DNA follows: TGTGCCAGCAGTCCTCGGGGGGGCCCAAACACCGGGGAGCTGTTTTTT.

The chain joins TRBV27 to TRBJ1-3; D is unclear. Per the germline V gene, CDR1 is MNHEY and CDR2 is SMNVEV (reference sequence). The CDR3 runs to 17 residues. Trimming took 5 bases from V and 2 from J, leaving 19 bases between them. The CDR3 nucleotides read TGTGCCAGCAGTCCATCTCTAGGGAGGATTACTGGAAACACCATATATTTT. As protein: CASSPSLGRITGNTIYF.

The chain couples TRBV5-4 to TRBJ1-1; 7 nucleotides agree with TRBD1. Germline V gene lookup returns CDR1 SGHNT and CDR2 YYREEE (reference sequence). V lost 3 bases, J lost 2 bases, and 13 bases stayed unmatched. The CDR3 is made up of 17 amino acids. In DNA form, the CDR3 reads TGTGCCAGCAGCTCTACACAGGGGTATGCGATTAACACTGAAGCTTTCTTT. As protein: CASSSTQGYAINTEAFF.

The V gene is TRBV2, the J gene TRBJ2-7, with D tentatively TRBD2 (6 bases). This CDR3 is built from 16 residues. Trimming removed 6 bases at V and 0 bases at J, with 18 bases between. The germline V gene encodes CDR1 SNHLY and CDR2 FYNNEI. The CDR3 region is CASSLVRAGSSYEQYF. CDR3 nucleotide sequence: TGTGCCAGCAGCCTCGTCAGGGCGGGGAGCTCCTACGAGCAGTACTTC.

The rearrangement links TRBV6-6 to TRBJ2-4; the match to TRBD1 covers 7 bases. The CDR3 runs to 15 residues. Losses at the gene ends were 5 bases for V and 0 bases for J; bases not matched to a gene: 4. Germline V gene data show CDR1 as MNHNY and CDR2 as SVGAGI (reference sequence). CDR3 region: CASSDGTVAKNIQYF. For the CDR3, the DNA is TGTGCCAGCAGTGATGGGACAGTAGCCAAAAACATTCAGTACTTC.

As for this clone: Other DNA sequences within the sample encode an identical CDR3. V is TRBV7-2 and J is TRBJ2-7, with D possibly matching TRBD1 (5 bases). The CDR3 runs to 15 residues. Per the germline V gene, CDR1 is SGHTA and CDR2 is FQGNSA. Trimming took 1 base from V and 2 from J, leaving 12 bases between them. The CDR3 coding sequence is TGTGCCAGCAGCTTAGGGCAGGGTGGGACCTACGAGCAGTACTTC. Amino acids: CASSLGQGGTYEQYF. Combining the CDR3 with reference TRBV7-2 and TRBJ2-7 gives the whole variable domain GAGVSQSPSNKVTEKGKDVELRCDPISGHTALYWYRQSLGQGLEFLIYFQGNSAPDKSGLPSDRFSAERTGGSVSTLTIQRTQQEDSAVYLCASSLGQGGTYEQYFGPGTRLTVT.

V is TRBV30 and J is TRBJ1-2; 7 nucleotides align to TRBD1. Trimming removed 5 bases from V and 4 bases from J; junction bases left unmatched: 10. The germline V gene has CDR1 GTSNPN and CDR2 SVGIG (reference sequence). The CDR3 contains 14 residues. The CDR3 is CAWPGQPNSYGYTF. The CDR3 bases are TGTGCCTGGCCGGGACAGCCGAACAGCTATGGCTACACCTTC.

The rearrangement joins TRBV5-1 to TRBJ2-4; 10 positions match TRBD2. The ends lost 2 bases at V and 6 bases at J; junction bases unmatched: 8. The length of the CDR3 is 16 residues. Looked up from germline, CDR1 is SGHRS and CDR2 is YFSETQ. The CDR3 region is CASSLSSGGARNIQYF. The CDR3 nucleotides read TGCGCCAGCAGCTTATCTAGCGGGGGAGCTAGAAACATTCAGTACTTC.

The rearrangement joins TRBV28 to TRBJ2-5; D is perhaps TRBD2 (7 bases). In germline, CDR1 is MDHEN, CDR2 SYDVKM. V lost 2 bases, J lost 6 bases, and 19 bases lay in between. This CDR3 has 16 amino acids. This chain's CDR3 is CASSLNGRGRLKTQYF. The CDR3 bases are TGTGCCAGCAGTTTAAATGGGCGGGGGCGGCTCAAGACCCAGTACTTC.

The CDR3 protein is CASSPRGAQETQYF. The CDR3 region has the DNA TGTGCCAGCAGCCCCCGGGGGGCGCAAGAGACCCAGTACTTC. The chain joins TRBV5-4 to TRBJ2-5; D may be TRBD2 (7 bases). Germline V gene data show CDR1 as SGHNT and CDR2 as YYREEE (reference sequence). The V gene lost 4 bases and the J gene lost 2 bases, with 12 bases spanning the gap. CDR3 length equals 14 residues.

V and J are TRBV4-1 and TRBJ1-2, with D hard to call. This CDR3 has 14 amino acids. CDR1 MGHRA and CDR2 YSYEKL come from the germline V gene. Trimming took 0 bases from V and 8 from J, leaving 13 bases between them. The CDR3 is CASSQEGRGLGYTF. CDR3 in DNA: TGCGCCAGCAGCCAAGAAGGGCGGGGTCTGGGCTACACCTTC.

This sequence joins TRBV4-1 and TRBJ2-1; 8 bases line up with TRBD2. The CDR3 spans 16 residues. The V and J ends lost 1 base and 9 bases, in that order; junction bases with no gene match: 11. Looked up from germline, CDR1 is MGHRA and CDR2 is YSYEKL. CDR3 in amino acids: CASSQGAGGVWGEQFF. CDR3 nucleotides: TGCGCCAGCAGCCAAGGGGCGGGGGGAGTCTGGGGTGAGCAGTTCTTC.

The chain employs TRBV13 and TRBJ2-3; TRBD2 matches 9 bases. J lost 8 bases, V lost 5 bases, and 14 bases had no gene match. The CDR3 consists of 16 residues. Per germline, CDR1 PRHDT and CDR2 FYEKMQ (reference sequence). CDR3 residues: CASSHGLASARSTQYF. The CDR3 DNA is TGTGCCAGCAGCCACGGACTAGCGAGTGCTCGAAGTACGCAGTATTTT.

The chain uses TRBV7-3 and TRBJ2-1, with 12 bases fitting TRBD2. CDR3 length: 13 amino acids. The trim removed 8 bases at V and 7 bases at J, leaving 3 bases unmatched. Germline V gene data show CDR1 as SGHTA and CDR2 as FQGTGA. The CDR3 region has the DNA TGTGCCAGCTCGGGACTAGCGGGTAATGAGCAGTTCTTC. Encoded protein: CASSGLAGNEQFF.